This T cell receptor beta chain is from a study of Graves' ophthalmopathy and Graves' hyperthyroidism. Germline-derived CDR1 and CDR2 are SGHAT and FQNNGV. The V end lost 5 bases, the J end lost 3 bases, and 17 bases lay between the germline ends. The CDR3 is made up of 15 amino acids. This clonotype was recorded at least ten times. Ineligible for inclusion were patients with other autoimmune diseases, uncontrolled infections, pregnancy or lactation. The diagnostic workup employed clinical symptoms, serum thyroxine, TRAb, thyroid ultrasound and orbital computed tomography. The TCR beta CDR3 regions underwent amplification from RNA transcripts. Following a first-round RT-PCR that used HTBI primers, a second-round multiplex PCR was carried out. TCRdb fed the multiplex PCR reads into MiXCR, producing one record per CDR3 protein. The data hold about 370,000 distinct CDR3 sequences, with 17% observed a single time.

The specimen was peripheral blood. The chain joins TRBV11-2 to TRBJ2-7, with D possibly TRBD2 on 5 matching bases. This TCR derives from an adult woman with stable Graves' hyperthyroidism. This CDR3 is CASSHIRGSIYEQYF. CDR3 DNA: TGTGCCAGCAGCCATATCCGAGGGTCCATCTACGAGCAGTACTTC.